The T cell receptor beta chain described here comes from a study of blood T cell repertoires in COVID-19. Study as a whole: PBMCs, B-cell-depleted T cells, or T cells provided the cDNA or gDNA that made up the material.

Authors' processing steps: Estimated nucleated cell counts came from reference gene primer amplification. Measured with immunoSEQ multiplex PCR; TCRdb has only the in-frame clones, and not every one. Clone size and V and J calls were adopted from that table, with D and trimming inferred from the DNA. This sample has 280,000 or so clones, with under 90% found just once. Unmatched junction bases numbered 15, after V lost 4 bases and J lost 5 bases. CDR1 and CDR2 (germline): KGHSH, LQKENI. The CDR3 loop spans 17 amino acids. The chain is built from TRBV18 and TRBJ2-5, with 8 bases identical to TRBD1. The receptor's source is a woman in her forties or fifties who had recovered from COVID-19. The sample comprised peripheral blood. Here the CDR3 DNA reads TGTGCCAGCTCACTACGCATCGTACAGGGGGGCTGGGAGACCCAGTACTTC. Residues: CASSLRIVQGGWETQYF.